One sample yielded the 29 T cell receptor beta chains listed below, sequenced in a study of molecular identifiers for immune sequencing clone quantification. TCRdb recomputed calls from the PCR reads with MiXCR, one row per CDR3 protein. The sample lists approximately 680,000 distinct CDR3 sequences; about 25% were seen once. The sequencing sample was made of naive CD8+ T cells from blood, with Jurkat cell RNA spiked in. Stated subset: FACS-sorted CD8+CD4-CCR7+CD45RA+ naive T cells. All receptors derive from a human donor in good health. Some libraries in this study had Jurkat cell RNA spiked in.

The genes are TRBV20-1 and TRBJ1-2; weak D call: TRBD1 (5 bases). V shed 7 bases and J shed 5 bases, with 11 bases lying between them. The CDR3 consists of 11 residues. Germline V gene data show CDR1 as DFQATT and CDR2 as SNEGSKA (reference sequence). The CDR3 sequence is CSVQADYGYTF. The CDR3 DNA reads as TGCAGTGTACAGGCGGATTATGGCTACACCTTC.

This CDR3 reads CASSFGRGSNQPQHF. DNA for the CDR3: TGTGCCAGCAGTTTCGGACGGGGGAGCAATCAGCCCCAGCATTTT. The chain couples TRBV27 to TRBJ1-5; tentative D call: TRBD1 (5 bases). The V and J ends lost 3 bases and 1 base respectively, with 10 bases between them. The germline gives CDR1 MNHEY, CDR2 SMNVEV (reference sequence). CDR3 length: 15 amino acids.

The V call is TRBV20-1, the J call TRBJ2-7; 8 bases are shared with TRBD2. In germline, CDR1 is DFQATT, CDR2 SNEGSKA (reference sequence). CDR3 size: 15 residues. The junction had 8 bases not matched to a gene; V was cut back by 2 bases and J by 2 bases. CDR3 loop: CSARQIAGPTYEQYF. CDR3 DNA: TGCAGTGCTAGACAAATAGCGGGGCCAACCTACGAGCAGTACTTC.

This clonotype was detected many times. The CDR3 bases are TGTGCCAGCAGCTTGGCGACAGGGGAAGGTAGTCAGCCCCAGCATTTT. Translating gives CASSLATGEGSQPQHF. The V and J genes are TRBV5-6 and TRBJ1-5, with 8 nucleotides matching TRBD1. CDR3 length: 16 residues. V dropped 0 bases and J dropped 6; count of bases not matched to a gene: 8. The germline gives CDR1 SGHDT, CDR2 YYEEEE.

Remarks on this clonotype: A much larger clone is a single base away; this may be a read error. CDR3 nucleotides: TGCGCCAGCAGCCAAGATCGGGGGACAGAGACCCGGTACTTC. The encoded protein is CASSQDRGTETRYF. The gene calls are TRBV4-3 and TRBJ2-5; D is perhaps TRBD1 (7 bases). Germline V gene data show CDR1 as LGHNA and CDR2 as YSLEER. This CDR3 contains 14 residues.

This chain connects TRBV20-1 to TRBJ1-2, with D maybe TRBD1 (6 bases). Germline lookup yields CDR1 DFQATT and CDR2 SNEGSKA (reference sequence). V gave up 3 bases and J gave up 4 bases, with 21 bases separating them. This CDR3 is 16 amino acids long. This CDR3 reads CSASLGGTRTTYGYTF. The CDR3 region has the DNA TGCAGTGCTAGTTTAGGCGGGACAAGGACTACCTATGGCTACACCTTC.

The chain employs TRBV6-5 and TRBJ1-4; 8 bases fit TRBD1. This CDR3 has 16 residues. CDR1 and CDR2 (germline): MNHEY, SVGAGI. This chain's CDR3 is CATAKGRGRTNEKLFF. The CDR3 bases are TGTGCTACAGCTAAGGGCAGGGGGCGAACTAATGAAAAACTGTTTTTT.

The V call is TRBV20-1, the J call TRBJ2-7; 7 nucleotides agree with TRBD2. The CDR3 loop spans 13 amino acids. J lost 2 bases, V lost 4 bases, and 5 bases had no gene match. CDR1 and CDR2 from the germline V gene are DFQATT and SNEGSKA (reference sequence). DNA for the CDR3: TGCAGTGCTATTCTAGCGGAGGCCTACGAGCAGTACTTC. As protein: CSAILAEAYEQYF.

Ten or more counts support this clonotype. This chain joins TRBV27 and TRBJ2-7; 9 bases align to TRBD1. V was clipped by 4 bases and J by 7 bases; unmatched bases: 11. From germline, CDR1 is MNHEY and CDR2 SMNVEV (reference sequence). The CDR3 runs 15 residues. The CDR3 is CASSSYRTGVQEQYF. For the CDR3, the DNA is TGTGCCAGCAGTTCCTACCGGACAGGGGTGCAAGAGCAGTACTTC.

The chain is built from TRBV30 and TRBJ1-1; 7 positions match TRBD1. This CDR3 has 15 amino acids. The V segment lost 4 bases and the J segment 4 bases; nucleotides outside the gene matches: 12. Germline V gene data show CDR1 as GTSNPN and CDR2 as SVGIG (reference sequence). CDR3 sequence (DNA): TGTGCCTGGAAAATGACAGGGTTGTATGCCACTGAAGCTTTCTTT. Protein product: CAWKMTGLYATEAFF.

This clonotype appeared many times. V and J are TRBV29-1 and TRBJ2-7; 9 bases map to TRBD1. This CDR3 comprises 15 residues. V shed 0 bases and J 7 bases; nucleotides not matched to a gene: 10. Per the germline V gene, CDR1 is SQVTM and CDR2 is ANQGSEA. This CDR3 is CSVEDVGTGSREQYF. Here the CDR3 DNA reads TGCAGCGTTGAAGATGTGGGGACAGGGTCTAGGGAGCAGTACTTC.

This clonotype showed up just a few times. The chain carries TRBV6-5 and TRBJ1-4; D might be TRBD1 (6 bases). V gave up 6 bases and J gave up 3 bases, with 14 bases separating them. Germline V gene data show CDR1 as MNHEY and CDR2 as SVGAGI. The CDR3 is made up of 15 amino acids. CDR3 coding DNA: TGTGCCAGCAGCCTCAGACAGGCGGCTAATGAAAAACTGTTTTTT. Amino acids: CASSLRQAANEKLFF.

The CDR3 DNA sequence: TGCAGTGCTAGAGAGGGGGGGGTTAGCAATCAGCCCCAGCATTTT. The encoded protein is CSAREGGVSNQPQHF. The genes are TRBV20-1 and TRBJ1-5, with D possibly matching TRBD1 (5 bases). CDR3 length: 15 amino acids. CDR1 and CDR2 (germline): DFQATT, SNEGSKA (reference sequence). The germline V and J ends were trimmed by 0 bases and 0 bases, with 9 bases remaining between them.

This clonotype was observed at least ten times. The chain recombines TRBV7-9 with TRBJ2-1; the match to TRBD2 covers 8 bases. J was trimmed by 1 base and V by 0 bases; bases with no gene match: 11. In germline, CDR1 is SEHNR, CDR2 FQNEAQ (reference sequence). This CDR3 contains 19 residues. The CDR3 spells CASSLASSRGASSYNEQFF. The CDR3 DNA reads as TGTGCCAGCAGCTTAGCTTCTTCGCGGGGGGCCTCGTCCTACAATGAGCAGTTCTTC.

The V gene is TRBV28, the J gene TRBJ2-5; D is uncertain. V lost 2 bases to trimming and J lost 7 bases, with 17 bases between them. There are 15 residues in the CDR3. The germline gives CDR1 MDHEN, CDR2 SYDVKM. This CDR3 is CASSLGRWGRGTQYF. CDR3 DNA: TGTGCCAGCAGTTTAGGCCGATGGGGTAGAGGGACCCAGTACTTC. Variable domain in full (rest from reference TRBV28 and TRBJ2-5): DVKVTQSSRYLVKRTGEKVFLECVQDMDHENMFWYRQDPGLGLRLIYFSYDVKMKEKGDIPEGYSVSREKKERFSLILESASTNQTSMYLCASSLGRWGRGTQYFGPGTRLLVL.

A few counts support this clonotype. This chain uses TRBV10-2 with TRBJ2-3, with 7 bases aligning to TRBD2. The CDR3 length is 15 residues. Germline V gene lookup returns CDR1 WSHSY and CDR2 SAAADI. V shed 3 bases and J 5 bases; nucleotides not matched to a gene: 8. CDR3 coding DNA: TGCGCCAGCAGTGATGCCAGCGGGGAGGGAGATACGCAGTATTTT. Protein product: CASSDASGEGDTQYF.

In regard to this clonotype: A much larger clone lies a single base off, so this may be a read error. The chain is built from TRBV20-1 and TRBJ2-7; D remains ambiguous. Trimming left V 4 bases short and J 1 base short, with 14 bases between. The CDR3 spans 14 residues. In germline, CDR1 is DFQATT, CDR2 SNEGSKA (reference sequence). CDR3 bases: TGCAGTGCTACCTCTCGCAGCATTTCCTACGAGCAGTACTTC. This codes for CSATSRSISYEQYF.

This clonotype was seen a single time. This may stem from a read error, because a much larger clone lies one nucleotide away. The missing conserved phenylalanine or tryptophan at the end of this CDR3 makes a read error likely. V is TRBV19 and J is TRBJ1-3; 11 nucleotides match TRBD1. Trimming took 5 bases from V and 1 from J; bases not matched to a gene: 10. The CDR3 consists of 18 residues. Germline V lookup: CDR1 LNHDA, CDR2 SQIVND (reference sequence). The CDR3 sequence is CASSPGRTGGNSGNTIYS. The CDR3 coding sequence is TGTGCCAGTAGTCCCGGACGGACAGGGGGCAATTCTGGAAACACCATATATTCT.

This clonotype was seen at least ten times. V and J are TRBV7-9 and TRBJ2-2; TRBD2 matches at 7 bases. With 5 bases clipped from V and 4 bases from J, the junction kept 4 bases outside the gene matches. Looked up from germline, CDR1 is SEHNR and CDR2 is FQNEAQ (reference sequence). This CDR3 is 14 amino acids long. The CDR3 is CASSPGGTTGELFF. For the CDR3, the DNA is TGTGCCAGCAGCCCCGGGGGGACCACCGGGGAGCTGTTTTTT.

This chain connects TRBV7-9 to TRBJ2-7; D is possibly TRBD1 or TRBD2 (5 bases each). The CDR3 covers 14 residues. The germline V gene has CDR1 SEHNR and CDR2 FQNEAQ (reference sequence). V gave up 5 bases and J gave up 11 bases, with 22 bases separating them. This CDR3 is CASSPWQGAMTKYF. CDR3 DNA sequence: TGTGCCAGCAGCCCCTGGCAGGGAGCGATGACTAAGTACTTC.

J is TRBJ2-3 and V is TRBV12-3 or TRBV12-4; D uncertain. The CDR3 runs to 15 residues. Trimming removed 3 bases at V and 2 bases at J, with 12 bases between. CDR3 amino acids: CASSLGWPYTDTQYF. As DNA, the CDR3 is TGTGCCAGCAGTTTGGGCTGGCCTTACACAGATACGCAGTATTTT.

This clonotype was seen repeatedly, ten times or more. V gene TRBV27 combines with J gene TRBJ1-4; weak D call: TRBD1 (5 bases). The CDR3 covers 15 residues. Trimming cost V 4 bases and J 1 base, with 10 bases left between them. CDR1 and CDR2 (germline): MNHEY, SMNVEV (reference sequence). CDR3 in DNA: TGTGCCAGCAGTTCCCTGGGGGGAACTAATGAAAAACTGTTTTTT. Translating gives CASSSLGGTNEKLFF.

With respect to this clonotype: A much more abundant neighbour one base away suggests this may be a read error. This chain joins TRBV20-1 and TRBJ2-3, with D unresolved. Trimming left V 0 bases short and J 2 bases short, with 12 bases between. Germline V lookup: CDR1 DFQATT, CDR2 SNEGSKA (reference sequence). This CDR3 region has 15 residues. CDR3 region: CSARDPYRDTDTQYF. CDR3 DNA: TGCAGTGCTAGAGATCCGTACCGAGACACAGATACGCAGTATTTT.

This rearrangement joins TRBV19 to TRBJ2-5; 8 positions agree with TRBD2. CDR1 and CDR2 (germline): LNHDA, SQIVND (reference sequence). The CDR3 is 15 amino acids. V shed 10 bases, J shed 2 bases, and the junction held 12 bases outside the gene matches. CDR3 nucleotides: TGTGCCACCAGTCCAGGGGCGGGGGGACAAGAGACCCAGTACTTC. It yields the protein CATSPGAGGQETQYF.

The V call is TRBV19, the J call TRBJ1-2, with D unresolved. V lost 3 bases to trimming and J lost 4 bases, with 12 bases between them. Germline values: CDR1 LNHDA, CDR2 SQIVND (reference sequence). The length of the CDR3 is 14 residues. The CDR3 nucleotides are TGTGCCAGTAGTATTGCGGTTGTTGCCTATGGCTACACCTTC. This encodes CASSIAVVAYGYTF. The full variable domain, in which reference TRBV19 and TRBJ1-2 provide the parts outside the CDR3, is DGGITQSPKYLFRKEGQNVTLSCEQNLNHDAMYWYRQDPGQGLRLIYYSQIVNDFQKGDIAEGYSVSREKKESFPLTVTSAQKNPTAFYLCASSIAVVAYGYTFGSGTRLTVV.

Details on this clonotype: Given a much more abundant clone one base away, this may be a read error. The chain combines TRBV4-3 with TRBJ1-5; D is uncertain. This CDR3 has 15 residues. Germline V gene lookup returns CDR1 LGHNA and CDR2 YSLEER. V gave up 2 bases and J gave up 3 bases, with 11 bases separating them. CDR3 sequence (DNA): TGCGCCAGCAGCCAATTCCAGGCAGTCAATCAGCCCCAGCATTTT. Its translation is CASSQFQAVNQPQHF.

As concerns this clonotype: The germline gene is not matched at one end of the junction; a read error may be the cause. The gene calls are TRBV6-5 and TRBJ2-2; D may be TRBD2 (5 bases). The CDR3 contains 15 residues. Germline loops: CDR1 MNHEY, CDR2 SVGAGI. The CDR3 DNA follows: TGTGCCAGCAGTTACTTAACGTCGAACACCGGGGAGCTGGTTTTT. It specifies CASSYLTSNTGELVF.

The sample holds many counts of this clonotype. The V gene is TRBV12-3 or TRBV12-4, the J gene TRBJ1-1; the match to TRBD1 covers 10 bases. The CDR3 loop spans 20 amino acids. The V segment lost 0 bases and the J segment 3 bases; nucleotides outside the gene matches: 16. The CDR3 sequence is CASSLAHGTGEFVGDTEAFF. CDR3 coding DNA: TGTGCCAGCAGTTTAGCGCATGGGACAGGGGAATTCGTCGGGGACACTGAAGCTTTCTTT.

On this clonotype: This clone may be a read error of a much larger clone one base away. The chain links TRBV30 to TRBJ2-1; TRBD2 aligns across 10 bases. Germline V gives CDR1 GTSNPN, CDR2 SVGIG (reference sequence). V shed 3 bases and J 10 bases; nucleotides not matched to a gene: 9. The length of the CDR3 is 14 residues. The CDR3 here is CAWSTGLASPEQFF. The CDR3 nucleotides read TGTGCCTGGAGCACGGGACTAGCGTCCCCCGAGCAGTTCTTC.